One and the same sample provided the 9 T cell receptor beta chains below, sequenced in a study of identifying expanded T cells in peripheral blood. Produced via immunoSEQ multiplex PCR; TCRdb's table is partial and in-frame only. This repertoire shows about 94,000 clones, 88% found once; its top ten account for approximately 6%. Specimen: blood. These receptors all come from a person aged 18-70 years in good health.

V is TRBV19 and J is TRBJ2-5; possible D gene TRBD2, 6 bases. V lost 10 bases, J lost 7 bases, and 22 bases lay in between. Germline lookup yields CDR1 LNHDA and CDR2 SQIVND (reference sequence). This CDR3 spans 14 amino acids. CDR3 sequence (DNA): TGTGCCACTCAAGATGGGGGGACGGGTGGGACCCAGTACTTC. Its translation: CATQDGGTGGTQYF.

The chain couples TRBV19 to TRBJ2-2; D is perhaps TRBD1 (5 bases). The germline V and J ends were trimmed by 1 base and 4 bases, with 10 bases remaining between them. Germline V CDR1 and CDR2: LNHDA, SQIVND (reference sequence). The CDR3 totals 15 residues. Here the CDR3 DNA reads TGTGCCAGTAGTATAGCCAGGGCGAGCACCGGGGAGCTGTTTTTT. It codes for CASSIARASTGELFF. Complete variable domain (other parts from reference TRBV19 and TRBJ2-2): DGGITQSPKYLFRKEGQNVTLSCEQNLNHDAMYWYRQDPGQGLRLIYYSQIVNDFQKGDIAEGYSVSREKKESFPLTVTSAQKNPTAFYLCASSIARASTGELFFGEGSRLTVL.

The chain carries TRBV30 and TRBJ1-4, with D maybe TRBD1 (5 bases). The germline V gene has CDR1 GTSNPN and CDR2 SVGIG (reference sequence). The V and J ends lost 2 bases and 2 bases respectively, with 18 bases between them. This CDR3 region has 17 residues. This CDR3 reads CAWSFHPPGRTNEKLFF. The DNA of the CDR3 is TGTGCCTGGAGTTTCCACCCCCCAGGGAGGACTAATGAAAAACTGTTTTTT.

The V gene is TRBV6-1, the J gene TRBJ2-3; either TRBD1 or TRBD2 may fit D (6 bases each). V dropped 4 bases and J dropped 5 bases, with 13 bases sitting between them. The CDR3 runs to 14 residues. Germline assignment: CDR1 MNHNS and CDR2 SASEGT. The DNA for the CDR3 is TGTGCCAGCAGTGGGGGGGCTTTTAGAGATACGCAGTATTTT. Its translation is CASSGGAFRDTQYF.

This clone was found once. The gene calls are TRBV7-2 and TRBJ1-3; D is perhaps TRBD1 (5 bases). V was trimmed by 1 base and J by 1 base, leaving 8 bases between them. Germline V gene lookup returns CDR1 SGHTA and CDR2 FQGNSA. The CDR3 is made up of 15 amino acids. Written as DNA, the CDR3 is TGTGCCAGCAGCTTAGTAGGGGCGTCTGGAAACACCATATATTTT. Translated: CASSLVGASGNTIYF.

The V call is TRBV11-3, the J call TRBJ1-2; perhaps TRBD1 as D (6 bases). CDR1 and CDR2 (germline): SGHNT, YENEEA. This CDR3 contains 17 residues. V shed 5 bases and J shed 2 bases, with 21 bases lying between them. DNA for the CDR3: TGTGCCAGCAGCCCCGCGTTTGGACAGCTTACCAACTATGGCTACACCTTC. Protein sequence: CASSPAFGQLTNYGYTF.

The V and J genes are TRBV27 and TRBJ2-7, with D possibly being TRBD2 (7 bases). The CDR3 runs to 14 residues. Between the trimmed V and J ends, which lost 6 bases and 2 bases, there was a span of 14 bases. Germline V gene sequence: CDR1 MNHEY, CDR2 SMNVEV (reference sequence). CDR3 DNA sequence: TGTGCCAGCAGGGGGGGGGCTGAGGCCTACGAGCAGTACTTC. It codes for CASRGGAEAYEQYF.

This chain connects TRBV19 to TRBJ1-6, with D perhaps matching TRBD1 (6 bases). V was clipped by 7 bases and J by 10 bases, with 14 bases between them. Germline V gives CDR1 LNHDA, CDR2 SQIVND (reference sequence). The CDR3 sequence is 13 residues long. CDR3 amino acids: CASKVQGRSPLHF. The DNA of the CDR3 is TGTGCCAGTAAAGTCCAGGGGCGGTCACCCCTCCACTTT.

V is TRBV9 and J is TRBJ2-5; no reliable D call. CDR1 and CDR2 from the germline V gene are SGDLS and YYNGEE. Deletions cut 1 base from V and 5 bases from J, with 6 bases between. The CDR3 extends over 12 amino acids. CDR3 residues: CASSVYPETQYF. The CDR3 region has the DNA TGTGCCAGCAGCGTATACCCCGAGACCCAGTACTTC.